The rows below give T cell receptor beta chains drawn from one sample of a study of shared clonotypes between healthy human individuals. The data were produced by immunoSEQ multiplex PCR, yet TCRdb's version contains in-frame clones alone and is incomplete. The sample has about 2.1 million clones; about 93% are singletons. What was sequenced was naive CD8+ T cells from PBMCs. The receptors stem from a man younger than 35 in good health. Some clones in this sample may be carry-over from other donors' samples. Each CDR3 is given with its conserved first and last residue. Fields, in order: V gene, CDR3 protein.

v_gene: TRBV29-1
CDR3aa: CSVEVPLGLAGRRGNEQFF

v_gene: TRBV7-6
CDR3aa: CASSPDTWGKNIQYF

v_gene: TRBV29-1
CDR3aa: CSVATGGANGYTF

v_gene: TRBV4-1
CDR3aa: CASSQDRGLNGDTQYF

v_gene: TRBV4-3
CDR3aa: CASSHRTESSYNEQFF

v_gene: TRBV13
CDR3aa: CASSLGSEYNEQFF

v_gene: TRBV5-1
CDR3aa: CASRTRETQYF

v_gene: TRBV28
CDR3aa: CASRQDPDGGTDTQYF

v_gene: TRBV5-6
CDR3aa: CASSLLGQGQQETQYF

v_gene: TRBV7-9
CDR3aa: CASSLVAVTPYEQYF